This T cell receptor (beta chain) was recovered during a study of cytomegalovirus exposure and HLA in healthy donors. General study results and limits: Cytomegalovirus-associated status was assigned to more than 150 TCR beta chains.

Data came from immunoSEQ multiplex PCR; TCRdb stores just in-frame clones and leaves some out. The sample lists approximately 270,000 clones, around 85% seen once, with 1% in the top ten. The roughly 120-subject validation cohort, separate from the 666-subject first cohort, included the donors. Comment on this clone: Its target is unknown.

This TCR derives from a woman younger than 30 in good health and CMV-seronegative. Material for sequencing was PBMCs.

CDR3: CASSPRDRSIYGYTF. The CDR3 DNA is TGTGCCAGCAGCCCTAGGGACAGGTCAATTTATGGCTACACCTTC. The rearrangement uses TRBV11-2 and TRBJ1-2, with 8 bases identical to TRBD1. CDR1 is SGHAT, CDR2 FQNNGV, per germline. The V and J ends lost 5 bases and 5 bases, in that order; junction bases with no gene match: 10. The CDR3 spans 15 residues. The full variable domain, completed using reference TRBV11-2 and TRBJ1-2, is EAGVAQSPRYKIIEKRQSVAFWCNPISGHATLYWYQQILGQGPKLLIQFQNNGVVDDSQLPKDRFSAERLKGVDSTLKIQPAKLEDSAVYLCASSPRDRSIYGYTFGSGTRLTVV.